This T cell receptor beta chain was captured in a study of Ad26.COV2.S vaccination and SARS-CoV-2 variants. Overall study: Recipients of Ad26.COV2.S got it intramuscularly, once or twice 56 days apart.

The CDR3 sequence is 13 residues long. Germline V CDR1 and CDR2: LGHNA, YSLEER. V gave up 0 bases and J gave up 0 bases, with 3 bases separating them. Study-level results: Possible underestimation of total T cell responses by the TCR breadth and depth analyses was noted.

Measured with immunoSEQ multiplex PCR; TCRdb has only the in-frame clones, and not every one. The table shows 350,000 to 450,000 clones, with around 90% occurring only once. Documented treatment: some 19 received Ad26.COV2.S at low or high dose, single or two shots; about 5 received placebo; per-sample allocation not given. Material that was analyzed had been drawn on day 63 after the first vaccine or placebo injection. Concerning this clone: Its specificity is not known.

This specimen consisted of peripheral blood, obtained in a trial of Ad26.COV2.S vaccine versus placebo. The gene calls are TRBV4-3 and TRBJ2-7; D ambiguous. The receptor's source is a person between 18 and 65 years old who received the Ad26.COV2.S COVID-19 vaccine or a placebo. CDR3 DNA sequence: TGCGCCAGCAGCCAAGACCGCTCCTACGAGCAGTACTTC. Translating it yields CASSQDRSYEQYF.